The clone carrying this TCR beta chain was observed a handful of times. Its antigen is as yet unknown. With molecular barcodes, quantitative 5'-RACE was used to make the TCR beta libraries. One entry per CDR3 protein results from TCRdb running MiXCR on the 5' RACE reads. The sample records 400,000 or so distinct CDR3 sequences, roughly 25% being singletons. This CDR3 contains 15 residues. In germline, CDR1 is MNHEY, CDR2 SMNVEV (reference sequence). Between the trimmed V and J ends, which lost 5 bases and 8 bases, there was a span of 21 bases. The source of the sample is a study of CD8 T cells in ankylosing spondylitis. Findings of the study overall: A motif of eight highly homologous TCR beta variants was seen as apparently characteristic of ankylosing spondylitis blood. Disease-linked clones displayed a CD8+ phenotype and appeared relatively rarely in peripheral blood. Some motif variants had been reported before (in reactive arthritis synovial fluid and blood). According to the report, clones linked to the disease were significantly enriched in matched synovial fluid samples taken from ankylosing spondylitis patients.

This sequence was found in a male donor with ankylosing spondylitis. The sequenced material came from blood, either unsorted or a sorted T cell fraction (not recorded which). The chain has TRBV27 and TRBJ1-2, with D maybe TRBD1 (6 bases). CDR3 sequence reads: CASSRARQDWEGYTF. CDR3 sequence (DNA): TGTGCCAGCAGTCGCGCTAGACAGGACTGGGAAGGCTACACCTTC.